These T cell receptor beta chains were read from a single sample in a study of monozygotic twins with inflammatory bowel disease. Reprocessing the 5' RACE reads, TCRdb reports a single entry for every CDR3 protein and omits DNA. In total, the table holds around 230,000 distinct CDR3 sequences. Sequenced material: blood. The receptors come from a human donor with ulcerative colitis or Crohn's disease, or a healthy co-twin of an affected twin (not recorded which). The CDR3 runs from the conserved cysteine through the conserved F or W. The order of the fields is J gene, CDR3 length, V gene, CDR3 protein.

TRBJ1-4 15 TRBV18 CASSPRSKGDEKLFF
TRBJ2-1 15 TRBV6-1 CASRRGGAYTYEQFF
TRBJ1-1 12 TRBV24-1 CATSDQEKQAFF
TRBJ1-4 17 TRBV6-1 CASSPTLPGLIGGKLFF
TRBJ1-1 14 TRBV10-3 CALSPDGGNTEAFF
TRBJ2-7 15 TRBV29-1 CSVEDQVGSYYEQYF
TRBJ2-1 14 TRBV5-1 CASSLVGVFGEQFF
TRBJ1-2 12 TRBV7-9 CASSLEIPGYTF
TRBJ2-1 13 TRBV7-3 CASSPNLGNEQFF
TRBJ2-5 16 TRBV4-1 CASSQEPHTAQETQYF
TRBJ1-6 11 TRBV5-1 CASSSGDVLHF
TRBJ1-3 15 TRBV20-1 CSAWTGRAGGNTIYF
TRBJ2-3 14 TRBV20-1 CSANRDRGRNTQYF
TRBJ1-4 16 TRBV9 CASSARDRVWGEKLFF
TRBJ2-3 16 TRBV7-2 CASSLAPTGYTDTQYF
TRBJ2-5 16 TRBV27 CASSLRTGMSQETQYF
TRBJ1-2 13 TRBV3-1 CASSPPTGEGYTF
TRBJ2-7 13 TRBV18 CASSKGQYYEQYF
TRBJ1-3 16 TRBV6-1 CASRSLRQAGGNTIYF
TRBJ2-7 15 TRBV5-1 CASSLLPGQGHEQYF
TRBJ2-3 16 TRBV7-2 CASSYLGGPGPDTQYF
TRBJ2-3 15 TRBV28 CASCPLDSSTDTQYF
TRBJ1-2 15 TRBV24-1 CATSDPGQGKGGYTF
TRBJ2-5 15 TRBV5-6 CASSQGLAGLETQYF
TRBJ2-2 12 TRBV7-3 CASSPGTRELFF
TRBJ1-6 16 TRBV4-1 CASSLQLGDVGSPLHF
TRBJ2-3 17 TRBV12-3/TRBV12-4 CASSFSGGAFKTDTQYF
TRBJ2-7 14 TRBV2 CASSSDSNAYEQYF
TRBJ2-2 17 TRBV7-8 CASSLAGRNIFTGELFF
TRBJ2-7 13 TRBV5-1 CASSLVEGYEQYF
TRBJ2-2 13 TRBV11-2 CASSFYLTGELFF
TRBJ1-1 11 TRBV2 CASSWWAEAFF
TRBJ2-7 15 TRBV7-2 CASSFGPRGGNEQYF
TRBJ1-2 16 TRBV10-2 CASSEKGQEPNYGYTF
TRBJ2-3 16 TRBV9 CASSVLAGARTDTQYF
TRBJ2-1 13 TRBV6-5 CASFGSFHNEQFF
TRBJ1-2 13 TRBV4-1 CASSQGDLSGYTF
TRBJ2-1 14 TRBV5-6 CASSLGQGGSEQFF
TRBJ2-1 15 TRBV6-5 CASSYQAGGSNEQFF
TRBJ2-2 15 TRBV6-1 CASTSRTVNTGELFF
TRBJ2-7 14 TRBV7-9 CASSLNRDWSEQYF
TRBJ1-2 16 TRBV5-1 CASKRESSGTGYGYTF
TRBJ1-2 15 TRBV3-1 CASSQDLADLYGYTF
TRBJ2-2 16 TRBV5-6 CASSSRLAGLAGELFF
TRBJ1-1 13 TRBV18 CASSLDGNTEAFF
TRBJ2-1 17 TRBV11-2 CASSLDLTSGAYNEQFF
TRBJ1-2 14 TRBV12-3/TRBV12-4 CASSLDGRNYGYTF
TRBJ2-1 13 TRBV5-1 CASSRESYNEQFF